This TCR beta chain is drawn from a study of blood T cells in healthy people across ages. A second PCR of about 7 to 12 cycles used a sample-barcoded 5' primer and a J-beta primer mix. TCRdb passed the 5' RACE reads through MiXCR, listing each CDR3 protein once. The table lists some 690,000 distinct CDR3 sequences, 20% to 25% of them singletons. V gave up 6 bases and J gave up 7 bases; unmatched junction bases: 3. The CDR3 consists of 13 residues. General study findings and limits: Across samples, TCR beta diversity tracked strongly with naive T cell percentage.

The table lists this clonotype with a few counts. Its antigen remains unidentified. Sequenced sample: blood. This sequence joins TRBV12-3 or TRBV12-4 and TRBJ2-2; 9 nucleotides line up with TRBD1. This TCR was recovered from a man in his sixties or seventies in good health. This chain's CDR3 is CASRTGGVGELFF. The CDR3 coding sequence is TGTGCCAGCAGGACAGGGGGAGTCGGGGAGCTGTTTTTT.